Listed below are T cell receptor beta chains from one sample, sequenced in a study of T cell responses to AZD1222 COVID-19 vaccine. TCRdb keeps only in-frame clones here, not all; method: immunoSEQ multiplex PCR. Of about 85,000 clones in the sample, 75% to 90% were seen once. Here the sequenced sample was peripheral blood, taken on day 0 of AZD1222 vaccination. The receptors originated from an adult in good health. Each CDR3 is given with its conserved first and last residue. Fields, in order: clone size, V gene, J gene, CDR3 length, D gene, CDR3 protein. D genes are given only for firm matches. For some rows the clone size is stated as once, few or many, or as a class when expanded; others skip it.

clone size: .; V gene: TRBV18; J gene: TRBJ2-3; CDR3 length: 15; D gene: TRBD1; CDR3 protein: CASSPSGTGGDTQYF
clone size: .; V gene: TRBV10-3; J gene: TRBJ2-2; CDR3 length: 14; D gene: .; CDR3 protein: CAIREQGNTGELFF
clone size: .; V gene: TRBV7-9; J gene: TRBJ2-1; CDR3 length: 14; D gene: .; CDR3 protein: CASSLASFYNEQFF
clone size: .; V gene: TRBV6-5; J gene: TRBJ2-1; CDR3 length: 13; D gene: TRBD2; CDR3 protein: CASRASGGNEQFF
clone size: .; V gene: TRBV16; J gene: TRBJ1-5; CDR3 length: 16; D gene: .; CDR3 protein: CASSQSNRHRRQPQHF
clone size: .; V gene: TRBV9; J gene: TRBJ2-7; CDR3 length: 14; D gene: .; CDR3 protein: CASSVDGHSYEQYF
clone size: once; V gene: TRBV11-2; J gene: TRBJ1-2; CDR3 length: 15; D gene: .; CDR3 protein: CASSSIGTDTYGYTF
clone size: .; V gene: TRBV3-1/TRBV3-2; J gene: TRBJ1-2; CDR3 length: 14; D gene: TRBD1; CDR3 protein: CASSQEDRGLSYTF
clone size: .; V gene: TRBV28; J gene: TRBJ1-2; CDR3 length: 13; D gene: .; CDR3 protein: CASSAEKGLGYTF
clone size: .; V gene: TRBV19; J gene: TRBJ1-4; CDR3 length: 17; D gene: .; CDR3 protein: CASSIRRRAGINEKLFF
clone size: .; V gene: TRBV5-1; J gene: TRBJ1-1; CDR3 length: 14; D gene: TRBD1; CDR3 protein: CASSLTGGGTEAFF
clone size: once; V gene: TRBV28; J gene: TRBJ1-3; CDR3 length: 14; D gene: .; CDR3 protein: CASKGGVYGNTIYF
clone size: .; V gene: TRBV27; J gene: TRBJ1-2; CDR3 length: 17; D gene: TRBD1; CDR3 protein: CASRGNRGPAPNYGYTF
clone size: .; V gene: TRBV5-1; J gene: TRBJ1-1; CDR3 length: 15; D gene: .; CDR3 protein: CASSLRQDLGSEAFF
clone size: .; V gene: TRBV12-5; J gene: TRBJ2-5; CDR3 length: 17; D gene: TRBD2; CDR3 protein: CASGPGTSGDVRETQYF
clone size: .; V gene: TRBV6-5; J gene: TRBJ2-7; CDR3 length: 13; D gene: .; CDR3 protein: CASSYNRNYEQYF